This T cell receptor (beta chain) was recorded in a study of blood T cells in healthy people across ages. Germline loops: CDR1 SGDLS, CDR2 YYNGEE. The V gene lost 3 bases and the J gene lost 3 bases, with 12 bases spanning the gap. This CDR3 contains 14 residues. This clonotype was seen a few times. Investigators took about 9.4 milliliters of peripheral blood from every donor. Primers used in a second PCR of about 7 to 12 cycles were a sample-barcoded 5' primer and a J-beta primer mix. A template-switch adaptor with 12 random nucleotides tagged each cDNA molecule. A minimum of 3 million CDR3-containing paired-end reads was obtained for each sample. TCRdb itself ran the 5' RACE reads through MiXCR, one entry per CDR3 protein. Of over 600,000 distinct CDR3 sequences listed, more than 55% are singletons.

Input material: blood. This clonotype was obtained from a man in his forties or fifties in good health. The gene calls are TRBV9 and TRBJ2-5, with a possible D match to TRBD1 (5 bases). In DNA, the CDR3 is TGTGCCAGCAGCGCACCTACCAGGGAAGAGACCCAGTACTTC. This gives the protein CASSAPTREETQYF.